The sequence of this T cell receptor beta chain was determined in a study of spatial heterogeneity in lung cancer. Study-level points and caveats: Mutation counts in tumors were tracked by counts of expanded intratumoral alpha and beta TCRs.

A single record per CDR3 protein comes from TCRdb applying MiXCR to the 5' RACE reads. The data show about 6,000 distinct CDR3 sequences, less than 9.5% seen once. CDR3 size: 13 residues. The germline gives CDR1 LGHDT, CDR2 YNNKEL (reference sequence). V dropped 10 bases and J dropped 1 base, with 13 bases sitting between them. Relative to its sample, this clonotype is medium-sized. Its antigen remains unknown. The time point denotes: sample taken at primary tumor resection. The sequence was collected from a female donor with early-stage non-small cell lung cancer. Source: lung tumor tissue, taken at surgery. The genes are TRBV3-1 and TRBJ1-1; a weak D match, TRBD1 (6 bases). The CDR3 spells CATSRGGNTEAFF. The CDR3 nucleotides are TGTGCCACCTCGAGGGGGGGGAACACTGAAGCTTTCTTT.